These T cell receptor beta chains were read from a single sample in a study of blood T cell repertoires in COVID-19. Clones were sequenced by immunoSEQ multiplex PCR, and TCRdb holds only the in-frame ones, with some missing. The profile shows fewer than 200,000 clones, roughly 87% of them singletons. The source material was peripheral blood. The receptor set was obtained from a woman between 70 and 85 years old with acute or convalescent COVID-19. The CDR3 runs from the conserved cysteine through the conserved F or W. The D gene is left open where the match is weak. Not all rows give a size; the values are once, few, many and, for expanded clones, a class.

>TRBV19|TRBJ1-1|TRBD1|.
TGTGCCAGCAGGGGGCCAGCTACAATGAACACTGAAGCTTTCTTT
CASRGPATMNTEAFF
>TRBV5-6|TRBJ1-3|.|.
TGTGCCAGCAGCTTAACGGGGGTTGGAAACACCATATATTTT
CASSLTGVGNTIYF
>TRBV4-1|TRBJ1-4|TRBD1|.
TGCGCCAGCAGCCCCGCGGACAGGGTGGGGGAAAAACTGTTTTTT
CASSPADRVGEKLFF
>TRBV28|TRBJ1-5|.|.
TGTGCCAGCAGTTTAGTGGGGCGGAACAATCAGCCCCAGCATTTT
CASSLVGRNNQPQHF
>TRBV4-1|TRBJ2-3|TRBD2|.
TGCGCCAGCAGCCCGGTTGCTAGCGGGGGGGCAATCGATACGCAGTATTTT
CASSPVASGGAIDTQYF
>TRBV27|TRBJ2-5|.|.
TGTGCCAGCCGGCCACAGCTACAAGAGACCCAGTACTTC
CASRPQLQETQYF
>TRBV28|TRBJ2-1|TRBD2|.
TGTGCCAGCAGTTTATCACCTAGCGGGGCCAATGAGCAGTTCTTC
CASSLSPSGANEQFF
>TRBV3-1/TRBV3-2|TRBJ1-2|.|.
TGTGCCAGCAGCCAAGGGGGCAACTATGGCTACACCTTC
CASSQGGNYGYTF
>TRBV9|TRBJ1-2|TRBD1|few
TGTGCCAGCAGCCCTAGGGACAGTAACTATGGCTACACCTTC
CASSPRDSNYGYTF
>TRBV7-9|TRBJ2-1|TRBD1|.
TGTGCCAGCAGCCCGGACAGGGGGGGGTTACTAGACAATGAGCAGTTCTTC
CASSPDRGGLLDNEQFF
>TRBV6-5|TRBJ1-1|.|.
TGTGCCAGCAGAGACCAGGGATCGGAAAACACTGAAGCTTTCTTT
CASRDQGSENTEAFF
>TRBV6-2/TRBV6-3|TRBJ1-2|.|once
TGTGCCAGCAGTCCCCCGGGACACCCATATGGCTACACCTTC
CASSPPGHPYGYTF
>TRBV30|TRBJ1-4|TRBD1|.
TGTGCCTGGAGTGTCGGGACAGGGGGAACTGAAAAACTGTTTTTT
CAWSVGTGGTEKLFF
>TRBV4-3|TRBJ2-7|.|few
TGCGCCAGCAGCCAAGAAGTGAGGAAAACCTACGAGCAGTACTTC
CASSQEVRKTYEQYF
>TRBV11-2|TRBJ2-3|.|once
TGTGCCAGCAGCCGAAGCCCACAGGGATGGAGCACAGATACGCAGTATTTT
CASSRSPQGWSTDTQYF
>TRBV7-6|TRBJ1-3|.|few
TGTGCCAGCAGCTTAAATGGGGCATCTGGAAACACCATATATTTT
CASSLNGASGNTIYF
>TRBV18|TRBJ1-1|TRBD1|.
TGTGCCAGCTCAGAAGGGCAGGGGGCTGAGGCTTTCTTT
CASSEGQGAEAFF
>TRBV28|TRBJ2-3|.|.
TGTGCCGCCCAGGGGAGCACAGATACGCAGTATTTT
CAAQGSTDTQYF
>TRBV7-3|TRBJ1-6|.|.
TGTGCCAGCACCACTGGGGGGGGGCTTTCACCCCTCCACTTT
CASTTGGGLSPLHF
>TRBV7-9|TRBJ2-7|TRBD2|.
TGTGCCAGCAGCCAGGTGGGGACTAGCGGGAGGTACGAGCAGTACTTC
CASSQVGTSGRYEQYF
>TRBV4-2|TRBJ2-7|TRBD1|.
TGTGCCAGCAGCCAACGAACAGGGGGTACATACGAGCAGTACTTC
CASSQRTGGTYEQYF
>TRBV19|TRBJ2-7|TRBD2|.
TGTGCCAGTAGTATACGACTAGCGGGAGGGGGGTACGAGCAGTACTTC
CASSIRLAGGGYEQYF
>TRBV27|TRBJ2-7|.|once
TGTGCCAGCAGGACACTCGGGACCTACGAGCAGTACTTC
CASRTLGTYEQYF
>TRBV6-2/TRBV6-3|TRBJ2-7|.|.
TGTGCCAGCAGTTACGGCGGGCCAACTAACGAGCAGTACTTC
CASSYGGPTNEQYF
>TRBV28|TRBJ2-7|TRBD1|few
TGTGCCTCTCGGGCTGGGTTTGGGACAGGGAACGAGCAGTACTTC
CASRAGFGTGNEQYF
>TRBV7-2|TRBJ2-5|TRBD2|.
TGTGCCAGCAGCTCCAGAGCGGGGGGCGGATGGGAGACCCAGTACTTC
CASSSRAGGGWETQYF
>TRBV10-3|TRBJ1-2|TRBD1|few
TGTGCCATCAGTGAGGAGAGGCAGGGGGCAAGTGGCTACACCTTC
CAISEERQGASGYTF
>TRBV28|TRBJ2-1|TRBD1|.
TGTGCCAGCATAAGACAGGGCCATTACAATGAGCAGTTCTTC
CASIRQGHYNEQFF
>TRBV30|TRBJ2-3|.|.
TGTGCCTGGGCCCGGAGGGGGCGGTGGACAGATACGCAGTATTTT
CAWARRGRWTDTQYF
>TRBV15|TRBJ2-7|TRBD2|.
TGTGCCACCGCTCGGGGACTAGTGCCCTACGAGCAGTACTTC
CATARGLVPYEQYF
>TRBV7-6|TRBJ2-7|.|.
TGTGCCAGCAGTTACGCTACAGGAGTGGGCCACGAGCAGTACTTC
CASSYATGVGHEQYF
>TRBV7-9|TRBJ1-4|TRBD1|.
TGTGCCAGCAGCTTGGACAGGGGGAATGAAAAACTGTTTTTT
CASSLDRGNEKLFF
>TRBV4-2|TRBJ1-2|TRBD1|.
TGTGCCAGCAGCCAAGACCGGATAGGGGGCGGTGGCTACACCTTC
CASSQDRIGGGGYTF
>TRBV7-2|TRBJ2-6|.|.
TGTGCCAGCAGCTTAAGGGGCACAAGCTCTGGGGCCAACGTCCTGACTTTC
CASSLRGTSSGANVLTF
>TRBV4-2|TRBJ2-5|.|.
TGTGCCAGCAGCCAAAGTGAGACACAAGAGACCCAGTACTTC
CASSQSETQETQYF
>TRBV16|TRBJ1-1|.|.
TGTGCCAGCAGCCCACAGGGAAACACTGAAGCTTTCTTT
CASSPQGNTEAFF
>TRBV4-3|TRBJ1-4|TRBD1|.
TGCGCCAGCAGCCAAGGGACGGGACAGGGGGCTGCTAATGAAAAACTGTTTTTT
CASSQGTGQGAANEKLFF
>TRBV28|TRBJ2-5|.|.
TGTGCCAGCAGTTTTAGGGCAGGGTCAGGGACCCAGTACTTC
CASSFRAGSGTQYF
>TRBV6-6|TRBJ2-7|TRBD1|.
TGTGCCAGCAGTTACACGGACAGGTCCTACGAGCAGTACTTC
CASSYTDRSYEQYF
>TRBV28|TRBJ1-6|.|many
TGTGCCAGCAACCTCCTGGACAGTCCTAATTCACCCCTCCACTTT
CASNLLDSPNSPLHF
>TRBV29-1|TRBJ2-1|TRBD2|.
TGCAGCGTTGTTTCGGGGGGGGACTTAGGGTACAATGAGCAGTTCTTC
CSVVSGGDLGYNEQFF
>TRBV25-1|TRBJ2-7|TRBD1|.
TGTGCCAGCAGTGACCCGGGACAGGGGGACTACGAGCAGTACTTC
CASSDPGQGDYEQYF
>TRBV7-9|TRBJ1-2|TRBD1|.
TGTGCCAGCAGCCTGAACGGACAGGGGAGGGACTACACCTTC
CASSLNGQGRDYTF
>TRBV3-1/TRBV3-2|TRBJ2-1|TRBD2|.
TGTGCCAGCAGACTCCCCGCGGGAGTTCCCAGCTCCTACAATGAGCAGTTCTTC
CASRLPAGVPSSYNEQFF